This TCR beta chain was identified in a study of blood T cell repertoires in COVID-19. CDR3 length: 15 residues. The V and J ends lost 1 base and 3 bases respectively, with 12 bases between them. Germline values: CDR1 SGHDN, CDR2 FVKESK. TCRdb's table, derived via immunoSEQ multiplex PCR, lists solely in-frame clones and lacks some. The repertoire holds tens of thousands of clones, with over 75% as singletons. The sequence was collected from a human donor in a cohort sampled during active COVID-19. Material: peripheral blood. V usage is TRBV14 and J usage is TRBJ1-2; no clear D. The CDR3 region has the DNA TGTGCCAGCAGCCAAGGCGTTCGGGATCACTATGGCTACACCTTC. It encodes CASSQGVRDHYGYTF.